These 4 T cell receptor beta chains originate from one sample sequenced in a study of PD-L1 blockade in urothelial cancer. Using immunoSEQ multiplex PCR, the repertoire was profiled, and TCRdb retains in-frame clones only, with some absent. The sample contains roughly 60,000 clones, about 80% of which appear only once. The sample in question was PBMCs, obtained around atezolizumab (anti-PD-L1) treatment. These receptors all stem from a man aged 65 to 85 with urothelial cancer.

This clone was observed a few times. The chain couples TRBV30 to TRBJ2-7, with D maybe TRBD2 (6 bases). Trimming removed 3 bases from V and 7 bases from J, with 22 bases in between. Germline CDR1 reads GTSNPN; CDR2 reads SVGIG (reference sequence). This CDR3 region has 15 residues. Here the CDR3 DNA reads TGTGCCTGGAGCCTAACACCCCCCTTGGCGGGGGAGCAGTACTTC. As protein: CAWSLTPPLAGEQYF.

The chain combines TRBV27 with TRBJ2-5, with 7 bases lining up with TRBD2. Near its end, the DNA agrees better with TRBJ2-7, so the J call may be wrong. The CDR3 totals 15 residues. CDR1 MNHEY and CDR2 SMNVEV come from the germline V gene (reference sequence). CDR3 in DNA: TGTGCCAGCAGTTTATCAGGCGGGAGTCCCTACGAGCAGTACTTC. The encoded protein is CASSLSGGSPYEQYF.

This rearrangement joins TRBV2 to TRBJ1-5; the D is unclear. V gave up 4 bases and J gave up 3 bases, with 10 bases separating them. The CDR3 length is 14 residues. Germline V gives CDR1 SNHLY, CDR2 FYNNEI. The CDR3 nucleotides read TGTGCCAGCAGTGGTTCGGGATTCAATCAGCCCCAGCATTTT. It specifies CASSGSGFNQPQHF.

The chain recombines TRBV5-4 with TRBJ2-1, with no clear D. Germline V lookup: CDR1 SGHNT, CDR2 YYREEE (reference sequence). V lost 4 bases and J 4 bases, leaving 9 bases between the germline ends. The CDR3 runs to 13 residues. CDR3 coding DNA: TGTGCCAGCAGCCCTACAGTTTACAATGAGCAGTTCTTC. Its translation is CASSPTVYNEQFF.